These T cell receptor beta chains were read from a single sample in a study of T-cell memory formation after mild COVID-19. TCRdb recomputed calls from the 5' RACE reads with MiXCR, one row per CDR3 protein. The sample yields 550,000 to 700,000 distinct CDR3 sequences, roughly a sixth seen once. The sample was PBMCs or a T cell subset sorted from them (not recorded which). These receptors were obtained from an adult woman who had mild COVID-19 (a few samples of this study predate the infection). Cell type and time point are not known. CDR3s include the opening cysteine and the closing phenylalanine or tryptophan. A D gene is named only where the DNA matches it firmly. Only part of the rows carry a size: once, few, many, or a class if the clone is expanded.

>TRBV5-1|TRBJ2-5|few|TRBD1
CASSPRTGRPRETQYF
TGCGCCAGCAGCCCCCGGACAGGGCGGCCTCGGGAGACCCAGTACTTC
>TRBV18|TRBJ1-1|-|-
CASSPSRSHTEAFF
TGTGCCAGCTCACCATCAAGGTCCCACACTGAAGCTTTCTTT
>TRBV15|TRBJ2-5|-|TRBD2
CATSRDSASGETQYF
TGTGCCACCAGCAGAGATTCGGCTAGCGGGGAGACCCAGTACTTC
>TRBV5-6|TRBJ2-1|few|-
CASSLVRRSSHNEQFF
TGTGCCAGCAGCTTGGTCCGGCGGAGCTCCCACAATGAGCAGTTCTTC
>TRBV7-9|TRBJ2-1|-|-
CASSLLAGLTVYNEQFF
TGTGCCAGCAGCTTACTTGCCGGGCTTACCGTTTACAATGAGCAGTTCTTC
>TRBV5-5|TRBJ2-5|-|-
CASSHPTGKETQYF
TGTGCCAGCAGCCACCCGACAGGAAAAGAGACCCAGTACTTC
>TRBV30|TRBJ2-7|-|-
CAWSVGYLQYF
TGTGCCTGGAGTGTAGGTTATCTCCAGTACTTC
>TRBV6-5|TRBJ2-7|-|TRBD1
CASRPGQGAPEQYF
TGTGCCAGCAGACCGGGACAGGGGGCGCCCGAGCAGTACTTC
>TRBV29-1|TRBJ2-7|-|-
CSVEGGDEGNEQYF
TGCAGCGTTGAAGGTGGTGATGAGGGGAATGAGCAGTACTTC
>TRBV6-2/TRBV6-3|TRBJ2-5|-|TRBD2
CASSRPGGETQYF
TGTGCCAGCAGCCGCCCGGGGGGGGAGACCCAGTACTTC
>TRBV24-1|TRBJ2-2|-|-
CATSDVGENTGELFF
TGTGCCACCAGTGATGTGGGAGAGAACACCGGGGAGCTGTTTTTT
>TRBV7-2|TRBJ2-2|-|-
CASGQTNTGELFF
TGTGCCAGCGGACAGACGAACACCGGGGAGCTGTTTTTT
>TRBV6-5|TRBJ1-2|few|-
CASVSRPRRDVLGYTF
TGTGCCAGCGTCTCAAGGCCACGACGGGACGTACTGGGCTACACCTTC
>TRBV3-1|TRBJ1-2|-|TRBD1
CASSPLGQSDLNYGYTF
TGTGCCAGCAGCCCTTTGGGACAGTCGGATTTGAACTATGGCTACACCTTC
>TRBV6-4|TRBJ2-5|few|-
CASIRGAPRPQETQYF
TGTGCCAGCATCAGAGGGGCGCCCAGACCTCAAGAGACCCAGTACTTC
>TRBV6-2/TRBV6-3|TRBJ2-3|-|TRBD2
CASSYNSGGVTQYF
TGTGCCAGCAGTTACAATAGCGGGGGAGTTACGCAGTATTTT
>TRBV12-3/TRBV12-4|TRBJ2-1|few|TRBD2
CASSSSGRAEQFF
TGTGCCAGCAGTTCTAGCGGGAGGGCCGAGCAGTTCTTC
>TRBV7-6|TRBJ2-1|-|-
CASSSPAGQTTYNEQFF
TGTGCCAGCAGCTCCCCCGCGGGACAGACAACCTACAATGAGCAGTTCTTC
>TRBV19|TRBJ1-1|-|TRBD1
CASRQGTEAFF
TGTGCCAGCCGACAGGGGACTGAAGCTTTCTTT
>TRBV18|TRBJ2-1|-|-
CASSHGSPYNEQFF
TGTGCCAGCTCACACGGGTCCCCCTACAATGAGCAGTTCTTC
>TRBV7-9|TRBJ2-7|-|-
CASSFVTSYEQYF
TGTGCCAGCAGCTTTGTGACTAGCTACGAGCAGTACTTC
>TRBV29-1|TRBJ2-1|-|TRBD1
CSVEPQAPGQSSYNEQFF
TGCAGCGTTGAGCCCCAAGCTCCGGGACAGAGCTCCTACAATGAGCAGTTCTTC
>TRBV25-1|TRBJ2-1|few|TRBD2
CASSIAGGMYNEQFF
TGTGCCAGCAGCATAGCGGGGGGGATGTACAATGAGCAGTTCTTC
>TRBV7-9|TRBJ1-2|-|TRBD1
CASSFPRTGKNGYTF
TGTGCCAGCAGCTTTCCCAGGACAGGGAAAAATGGCTACACCTTC
>TRBV5-1|TRBJ2-7|many|TRBD1
CASSDSGTGSYEQYF
TGCGCCAGCAGCGATTCCGGGACAGGGTCCTACGAGCAGTACTTC
>TRBV5-6|TRBJ2-1|-|-
CASSLRSGEQFF
TGTGCCAGCAGCTTGAGGAGCGGGGAGCAGTTCTTC
>TRBV6-6|TRBJ1-6|-|-
CASREPGLGDSPLHF
TGTGCCAGCAGGGAACCGGGACTGGGGGATTCACCCCTCCACTTT
>TRBV7-8|TRBJ2-7|few|-
CASSLREGHYEQYF
TGTGCCAGCAGCTTGCGGGAAGGGCACTACGAGCAGTACTTC
>TRBV7-2|TRBJ1-2|-|-
CASSSGRRYGYTF
TGTGCCAGCAGCTCGGGACGGCGCTATGGCTACACCTTC
>TRBV7-2|TRBJ2-2|-|-
CASSLVSAANTGELFF
TGTGCCAGCAGCTTAGTTAGCGCCGCGAACACCGGGGAGCTGTTTTTT
>TRBV12-3/TRBV12-4|TRBJ2-1|many|-
CASSFGVDEQFF
TGTGCCAGCAGTTTCGGCGTCGATGAGCAGTTCTTC
>TRBV7-9|TRBJ2-7|-|-
CASSLGSGLAEQYF
TGTGCCAGCAGCTTAGGTTCAGGGCTAGCCGAGCAGTACTTC
>TRBV16|TRBJ2-7|many|-
CASSQWGPGSYEQYF
TGTGCCAGCAGCCAATGGGGGCCGGGCTCCTACGAGCAGTACTTC
>TRBV14|TRBJ1-1|few|TRBD1
CASSPTPDRGAFF
TGTGCCAGCAGCCCCACCCCGGACAGGGGAGCTTTCTTT
>TRBV24-1|TRBJ2-5|-|-
CATSAGWGETQYF
TGTGCCACCAGTGCCGGGTGGGGGGAGACCCAGTACTTC
>TRBV6-5|TRBJ1-1|-|-
CASSSEDKYRTMNTEAFF
TGTGCCAGCAGTTCGGAGGACAAGTACCGGACCATGAACACTGAAGCTTTCTTT
>TRBV7-2|TRBJ1-1|-|-
CASSSSVGVSIAEAFF
TGTGCCAGCAGCTCCTCGGTGGGTGTCAGCATCGCTGAAGCTTTCTTT
>TRBV19|TRBJ2-1|-|TRBD2
CASSPISGKGNEQFF
TGTGCCAGTAGTCCGATTAGCGGGAAGGGCAATGAGCAGTTCTTC
>TRBV20-1|TRBJ2-3|few|TRBD2
CSAPGEGLTDTQYF
TGCAGTGCCCCGGGGGAGGGGCTGACAGATACGCAGTATTTT
>TRBV6-5|TRBJ2-5|few|-
CASSYGYQETQYF
TGTGCCAGCAGTTATGGCTACCAAGAGACCCAGTACTTC
>TRBV19|TRBJ1-2|-|-
CASINRDGYGYTF
TGTGCCAGTATAAACCGGGACGGATATGGCTACACCTTC
>TRBV6-2/TRBV6-3|TRBJ1-2|few|TRBD1
CASSYPGQGLRDYGYTF
TGTGCCAGCAGTTACCCGGGACAGGGATTGAGGGACTATGGCTACACCTTC
>TRBV7-9|TRBJ1-5|-|-
CASSHEGEGQPQHF
TGTGCCAGCAGCCATGAGGGGGAAGGTCAGCCCCAGCATTTT